This TCR beta chain originates from a study of response to subunit inactivated influenza vaccine. The V gene's germline CDR1 is LGHNA and CDR2 YNFKEQ. The CDR3 consists of 19 residues. V trimming: 0 bases; J trimming: 3 bases; junction bases outside the gene matches: 15. This clonotype has ten or more counts. TCRdb processed the RT-PCR reads anew with MiXCR; each CDR3 protein has one entry. The profile shows hundreds of thousands of distinct CDR3 sequences, around 11% of them singletons. This sample also appeared in a second study, on T cells expressing NK-cell markers. That paper adds: UMI-tagged 5'RACE template switching yielded the TCR beta cDNA. The study drew TCR beta repertoires from sorted CD3+CD56+NKG2C+, CD3+CD56+NKG2C- and CD3+CD56-NKG2C+ T cells. CD8+ T cells in six donors included dominant NKG2C+ clonotypes at roughly 1.0-7.0%. The CD3+CD56-NKG2C+ fraction of several donors was also led by these clonotypes.

This specimen consisted of PBMCs from blood, obtained on the day of vaccination. This sequence originates from a man aged 45 to 65 who received an inactivated influenza vaccine. V usage is TRBV4-2 and J usage is TRBJ2-7, with TRBD1 identical over 9 bases. The CDR3 reads CASSQETSYRDRALYEQYF. The CDR3 coding sequence is TGTGCCAGCAGCCAAGAAACGTCATACCGGGACAGGGCCCTCTACGAGCAGTACTTC.